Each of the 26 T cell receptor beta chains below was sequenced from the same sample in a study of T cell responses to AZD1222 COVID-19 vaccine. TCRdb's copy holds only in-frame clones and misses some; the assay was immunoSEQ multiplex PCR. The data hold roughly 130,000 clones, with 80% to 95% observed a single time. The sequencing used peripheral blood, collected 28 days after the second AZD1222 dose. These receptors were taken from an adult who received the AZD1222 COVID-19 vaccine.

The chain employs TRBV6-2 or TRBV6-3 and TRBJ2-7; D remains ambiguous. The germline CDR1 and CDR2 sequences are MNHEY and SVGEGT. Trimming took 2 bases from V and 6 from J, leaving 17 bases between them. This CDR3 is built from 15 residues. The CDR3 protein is CASSYPGHAAAEQYF. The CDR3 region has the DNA TGTGCCAGCAGTTACCCTGGGCATGCGGCGGCCGAGCAGTACTTC.

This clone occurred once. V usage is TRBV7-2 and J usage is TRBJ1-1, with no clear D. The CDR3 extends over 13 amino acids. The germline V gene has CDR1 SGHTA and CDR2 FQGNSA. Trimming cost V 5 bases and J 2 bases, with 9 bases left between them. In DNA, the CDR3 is TGTGCCAGCAGCCCTTACATAAACACTGAAGCTTTCTTT. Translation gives CASSPYINTEAFF.

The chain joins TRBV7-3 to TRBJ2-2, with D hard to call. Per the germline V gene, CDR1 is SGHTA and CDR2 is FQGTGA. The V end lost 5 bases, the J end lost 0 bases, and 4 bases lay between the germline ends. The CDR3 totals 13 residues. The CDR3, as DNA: TGTGCCAGCAGCCAACCGAACACCGGGGAGCTGTTTTTT. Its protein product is CASSQPNTGELFF.

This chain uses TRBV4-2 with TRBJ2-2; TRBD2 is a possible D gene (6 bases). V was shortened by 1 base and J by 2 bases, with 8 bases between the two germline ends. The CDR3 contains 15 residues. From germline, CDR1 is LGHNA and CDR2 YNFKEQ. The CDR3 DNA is TGTGCCAGCAGCCAAGGTAGCGGCAACACCGGGGAGCTGTTTTTT. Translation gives CASSQGSGNTGELFF.

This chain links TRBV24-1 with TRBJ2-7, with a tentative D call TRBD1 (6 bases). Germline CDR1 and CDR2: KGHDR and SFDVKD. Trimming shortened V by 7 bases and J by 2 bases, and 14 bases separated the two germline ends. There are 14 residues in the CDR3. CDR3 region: CATSDRQGTYEQYF. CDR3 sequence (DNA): TGTGCCACCAGCGATCGGCAGGGGACCTACGAGCAGTACTTC.

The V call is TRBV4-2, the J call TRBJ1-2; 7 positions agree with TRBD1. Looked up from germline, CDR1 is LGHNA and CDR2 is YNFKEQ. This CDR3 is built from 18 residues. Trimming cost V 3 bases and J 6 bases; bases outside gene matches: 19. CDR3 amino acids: CASSQVYPNRGGRDGYTF. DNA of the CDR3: TGTGCCAGCAGCCAGGTGTATCCCAACAGGGGTGGCCGGGATGGCTACACCTTC.

The CDR3 reads CASSPDIGAYEQYF. The CDR3 DNA reads TGTGCCAGCAGCCCGGACATAGGGGCCTACGAGCAGTACTTC. J is TRBJ2-7 and V is TRBV11-2; tentative D call: TRBD1 (5 bases). The V and J ends lost 5 bases and 2 bases respectively, with 13 bases between them. The CDR3 is 14 residues long. Germline CDR1 is SGHAT and CDR2 is FQNNGV.

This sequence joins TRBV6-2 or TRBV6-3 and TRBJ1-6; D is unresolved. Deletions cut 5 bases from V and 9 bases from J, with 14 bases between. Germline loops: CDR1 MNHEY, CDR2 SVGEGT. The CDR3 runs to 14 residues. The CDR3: CASSIAAGLSPLHF. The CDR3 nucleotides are TGTGCCAGCAGTATAGCGGCAGGCCTTTCACCCCTCCACTTT.

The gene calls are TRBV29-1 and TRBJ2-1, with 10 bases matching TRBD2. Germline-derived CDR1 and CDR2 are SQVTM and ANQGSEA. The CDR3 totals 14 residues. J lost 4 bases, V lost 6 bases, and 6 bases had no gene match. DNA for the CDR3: TGCAGCGTCGACACTAGCGGGGTTTACAATGAGCAGTTCTTC. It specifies CSVDTSGVYNEQFF.

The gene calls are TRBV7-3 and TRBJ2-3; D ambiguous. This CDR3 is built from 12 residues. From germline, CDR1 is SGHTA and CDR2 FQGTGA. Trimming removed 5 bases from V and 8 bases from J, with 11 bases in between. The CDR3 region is CASSDNERTQYF. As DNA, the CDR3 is TGTGCCAGCAGCGATAACGAGCGTACGCAGTATTTT.

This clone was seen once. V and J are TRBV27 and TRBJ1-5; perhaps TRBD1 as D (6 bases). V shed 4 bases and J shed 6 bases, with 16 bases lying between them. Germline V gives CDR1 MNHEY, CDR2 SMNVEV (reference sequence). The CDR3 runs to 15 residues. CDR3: CASSSHTGSIQPQHF. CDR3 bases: TGTGCCAGCAGTTCCCACACAGGGTCGATTCAGCCCCAGCATTTT.

CDR3: CASSLGGQEEELFF. CDR3 DNA: TGTGCCAGCAGCTTAGGAGGGCAGGAGGAGGAGCTGTTTTTT. V gene TRBV7-9 combines with J gene TRBJ2-2; possibly TRBD2 for D (5 bases). V lost 1 base, J lost 10 bases, and 13 bases lay in between. This CDR3 has 14 amino acids. Germline CDR1 SEHNR, CDR2 FQNEAQ (reference sequence).

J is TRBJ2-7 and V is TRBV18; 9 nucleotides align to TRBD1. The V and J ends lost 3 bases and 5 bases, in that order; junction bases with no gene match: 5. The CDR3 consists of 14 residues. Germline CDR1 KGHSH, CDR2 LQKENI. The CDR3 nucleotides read TGTGCCAGCTCACCGGGACAGGGTCCCCACGAGCAGTACTTC. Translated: CASSPGQGPHEQYF. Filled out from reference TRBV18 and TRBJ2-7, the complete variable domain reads NAGVMQNPRHLVRRRGQEARLRCSPMKGHSHVYWYRQLPEEGLKFMVYLQKENIIDESGMPKERFSAEFPKEGPSILRIQQVVRGDSAAYFCASSPGQGPHEQYFGPGTRLTVT.

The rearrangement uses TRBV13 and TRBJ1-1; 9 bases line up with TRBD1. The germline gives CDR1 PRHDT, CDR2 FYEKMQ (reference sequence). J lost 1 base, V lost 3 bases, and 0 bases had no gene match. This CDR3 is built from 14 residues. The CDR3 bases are TGTGCCAGCAGCTTGGGACAGGGGAACACTGAAGCTTTCTTT. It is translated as CASSLGQGNTEAFF.

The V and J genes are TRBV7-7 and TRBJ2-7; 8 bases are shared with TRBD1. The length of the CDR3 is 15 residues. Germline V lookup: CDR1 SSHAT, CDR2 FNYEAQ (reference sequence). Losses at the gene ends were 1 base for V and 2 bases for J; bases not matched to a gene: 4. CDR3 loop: CASSLGTGSTYEQYF. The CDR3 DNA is TGTGCCAGCAGCTTAGGGACAGGGAGCACCTACGAGCAGTACTTC.

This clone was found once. CDR3 loop: CASSARQGHTGELFF. The CDR3, as DNA: TGTGCCAGTAGTGCCCGACAGGGGCACACCGGGGAGCTGTTTTTT. The chain combines TRBV19 with TRBJ2-2, with 8 positions matching TRBD1. Trimming removed 5 bases from V and 3 bases from J; junction bases left unmatched: 5. This CDR3 spans 15 amino acids. Germline CDR1 reads LNHDA; CDR2 reads SQIVND (reference sequence).

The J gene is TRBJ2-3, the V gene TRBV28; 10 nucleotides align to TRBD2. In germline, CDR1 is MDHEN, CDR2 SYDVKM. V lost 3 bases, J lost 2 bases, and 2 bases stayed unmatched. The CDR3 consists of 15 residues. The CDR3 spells CASSFSGRNTDTQYF. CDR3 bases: TGTGCCAGCAGTTTTAGCGGGAGGAACACAGATACGCAGTATTTT.

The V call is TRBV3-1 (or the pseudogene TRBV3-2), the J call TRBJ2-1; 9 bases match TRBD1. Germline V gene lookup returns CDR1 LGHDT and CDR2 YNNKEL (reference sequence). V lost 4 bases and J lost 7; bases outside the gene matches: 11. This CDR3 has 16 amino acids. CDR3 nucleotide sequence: TGTGCCAGCAGCCGATCGGCACAGGGGGCTTTTAATGAGCAGTTCTTC. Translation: CASSRSAQGAFNEQFF.

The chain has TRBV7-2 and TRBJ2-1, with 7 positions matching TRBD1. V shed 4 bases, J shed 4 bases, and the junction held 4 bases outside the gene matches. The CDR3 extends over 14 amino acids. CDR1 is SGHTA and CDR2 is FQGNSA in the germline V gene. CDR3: CASSSTGEYNEQFF. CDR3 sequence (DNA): TGTGCCAGCAGCTCCACAGGGGAGTACAATGAGCAGTTCTTC.

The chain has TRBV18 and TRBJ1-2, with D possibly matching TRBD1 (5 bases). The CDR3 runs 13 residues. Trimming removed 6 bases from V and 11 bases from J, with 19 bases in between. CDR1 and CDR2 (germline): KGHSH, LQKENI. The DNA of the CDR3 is TGTGCCAGCTCTAAACAGGACCCCTTGGAATACACCTTC. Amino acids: CASSKQDPLEYTF.

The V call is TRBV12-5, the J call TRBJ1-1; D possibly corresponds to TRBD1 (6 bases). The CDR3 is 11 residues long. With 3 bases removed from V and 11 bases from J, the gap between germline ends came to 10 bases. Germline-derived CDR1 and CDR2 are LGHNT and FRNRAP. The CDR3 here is CASGFTGLAFF. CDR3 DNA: TGTGCTAGTGGTTTCACAGGGTTGGCTTTCTTT.

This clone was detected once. In nucleotides, the CDR3 is TGTGCCAGCACTCGCCCGGGACACACCTCTGGCTACACCTTC. This gives the protein CASTRPGHTSGYTF. The rearrangement links TRBV6-1 to TRBJ1-2, with TRBD1 as a possible D gene (6 bases). This CDR3 has 14 residues. Looked up from germline, CDR1 is MNHNS and CDR2 is SASEGT. Trimming took 7 bases from V and 7 from J, leaving 19 bases between them.

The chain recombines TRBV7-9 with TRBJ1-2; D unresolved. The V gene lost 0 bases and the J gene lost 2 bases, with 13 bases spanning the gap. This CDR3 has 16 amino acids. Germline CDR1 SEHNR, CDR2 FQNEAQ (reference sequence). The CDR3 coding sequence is TGTGCCAGCAGCTTAGCGAGGTCAGCAGCCAACTATGGCTACACCTTC. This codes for CASSLARSAANYGYTF.

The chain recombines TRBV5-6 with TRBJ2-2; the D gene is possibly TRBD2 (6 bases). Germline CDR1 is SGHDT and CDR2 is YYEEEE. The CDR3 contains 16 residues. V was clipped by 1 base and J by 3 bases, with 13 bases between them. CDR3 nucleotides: TGTGCCAGCAGCTTGAAAGGGGAGGTTCACACCGGGGAGCTGTTTTTT. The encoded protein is CASSLKGEVHTGELFF.

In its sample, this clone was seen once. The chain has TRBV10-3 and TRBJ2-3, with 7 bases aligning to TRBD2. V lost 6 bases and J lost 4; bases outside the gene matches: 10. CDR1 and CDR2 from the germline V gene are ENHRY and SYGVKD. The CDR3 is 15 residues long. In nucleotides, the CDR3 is TGTGCCATCAGCGGGGCGGGAGATTCCCCAGATACGCAGTATTTT. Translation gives CAISGAGDSPDTQYF.

CDR3 protein: CASGADGNTIYF. For the CDR3, the DNA is TGTGCCAGCGGGGCAGACGGAAACACCATATATTTT. The rearrangement joins TRBV2 to TRBJ1-3; D is possibly TRBD1 (5 bases). Trimming left V 8 bases short and J 4 bases short, with 9 bases between. Germline CDR1 SNHLY, CDR2 FYNNEI. The CDR3 is 12 residues long.